This TCR beta chain appears in the sequencing data of a study of shared clonotypes between healthy human individuals. Overall study findings and caveats: Having only a few donors restricted how much genetic and exposure-history diversity was captured.

All donors were healthy HIV-negative adults lacking recent acute infections or vaccinations. Remarks on this clone: As yet, its antigen is unknown.

Produced via immunoSEQ multiplex PCR; TCRdb's table is partial and in-frame only. The table includes about 230,000 clones, just over 65% detected once. Germline V CDR1 and CDR2: SNHLY, FYNNEI. The CDR3 has 13 amino acids. V dropped 4 bases and J dropped 2 bases, with 9 bases sitting between them. J is TRBJ2-7 and V is TRBV2; no definite D call. This sequence originates from a man aged 25-45 years in good health. What was sequenced was memory CD4+ T cells sorted from blood. Indicated subset: CD45RA-negative fraction. CDR3 region: CASSGALTYEQYF. The CDR3 coding sequence is TGTGCCAGCAGTGGGGCTTTGACCTACGAGCAGTACTTC.